This T cell receptor (beta chain) was identified during a study of T cell responses to AZD1222 COVID-19 vaccine. Whole-study findings and limits: Spike-specific TCR breadth and depth rose after two AZD1222 doses.

Germline values: CDR1 SEHNR, CDR2 FQNEAQ (reference sequence). The CDR3 loop spans 14 amino acids. Trimming took off 3 bases at V and 0 bases at J, with 5 bases between the two ends. TCRdb's table, derived via immunoSEQ multiplex PCR, lists solely in-frame clones and lacks some. The table has about 84,000 clones, roughly nine tenths seen once. With regard to this clone: Its antigen is unknown.

The sample here was peripheral blood, taken on day 0 of AZD1222 vaccination. The chain carries TRBV7-9 and TRBJ1-4; D gene unclear. The source is an adult in good health. The DNA for the CDR3 is TGTGCCAGCAGCTTCGGGGCAACTAATGAAAAACTGTTTTTT. Its translation: CASSFGATNEKLFF.